Listed below are T cell receptor beta chains from one sample, sequenced in a study of shared clonotypes between healthy human individuals. Sequenced by immunoSEQ multiplex PCR; TCRdb stores in-frame clones only, minus some. Of nearly 2 million clones in the sample, roughly 94% were seen once. The specimen was naive CD8+ T cells sorted from blood. Receptor source: a man aged 18 to 29 in good health. Each CDR3 is given with its conserved first and last residue. The D gene is left open where the match is weak. Clone size, where shown, is once, few, many, or a class for clones that have expanded.

v_call: TRBV6-5
j_call: TRBJ1-1
d_call: NA
clone_size: NA
cdr3_aa: CASSYGQMNTEAFF
cdr3_nt: TGTGCCAGCAGTTACGGCCAGATGAACACTGAAGCTTTCTTT

v_call: TRBV11-2
j_call: TRBJ1-6
d_call: TRBD1
clone_size: NA
cdr3_aa: CASSPGQENSPLHF
cdr3_nt: TGTGCCAGCAGCCCGGGACAGGAAAATTCACCCCTCCACTTT

v_call: TRBV4-1
j_call: TRBJ2-3
d_call: NA
clone_size: NA
cdr3_aa: CASSGVWGPNDDTQYF
cdr3_nt: TGCGCCAGCAGCGGCGTTTGGGGGCCAAACGACGATACGCAGTATTTT

v_call: TRBV7-9
j_call: TRBJ2-5
d_call: TRBD1
clone_size: NA
cdr3_aa: CASGTTGGQETQYF
cdr3_nt: TGTGCCAGCGGCACCACAGGGGGCCAAGAGACCCAGTACTTC

v_call: TRBV13
j_call: TRBJ2-7
d_call: TRBD2
clone_size: NA
cdr3_aa: CASSSSGGRAYEQYF
cdr3_nt: TGTGCCAGCAGCTCCTCTGGCGGGAGGGCCTACGAGCAGTACTTC

v_call: TRBV30
j_call: TRBJ2-1
d_call: TRBD2
clone_size: NA
cdr3_aa: CAWNLAAHGNEQFF
cdr3_nt: TGTGCCTGGAACCTAGCGGCCCACGGCAATGAGCAGTTCTTC

v_call: TRBV9
j_call: TRBJ2-7
d_call: NA
clone_size: NA
cdr3_aa: CASSVEPTTYEQYF
cdr3_nt: TGTGCCAGCAGCGTAGAACCTACGACCTACGAGCAGTACTTC

v_call: TRBV30
j_call: TRBJ2-7
d_call: NA
clone_size: NA
cdr3_aa: CAWSLGASSRTEQYF
cdr3_nt: TGTGCCTGGAGCCTTGGTGCGTCCTCTCGGACGGAGCAGTACTTC

v_call: TRBV4-1
j_call: TRBJ2-1
d_call: NA
clone_size: once
cdr3_aa: CASSTEVNEQFF
cdr3_nt: TGCGCCAGCAGCACAGAAGTAAATGAGCAGTTCTTC

v_call: TRBV7-9
j_call: TRBJ1-2
d_call: NA
clone_size: NA
cdr3_aa: CASMGGLRGYTF
cdr3_nt: TGTGCCAGCATGGGGGGATTGCGCGGCTACACCTTC

v_call: TRBV4-3
j_call: TRBJ2-7
d_call: TRBD1
clone_size: NA
cdr3_aa: CASSQTTGAEQYF
cdr3_nt: TGCGCCAGCAGCCAAACTACAGGGGCCGAGCAGTACTTC

v_call: TRBV2
j_call: TRBJ1-2
d_call: NA
clone_size: NA
cdr3_aa: CASPERGDYGYTF
cdr3_nt: TGTGCCAGCCCTGAAAGGGGGGACTATGGCTACACCTTC

v_call: TRBV19
j_call: TRBJ1-5
d_call: TRBD1
clone_size: NA
cdr3_aa: CASSIDTGQVEVNQPQHF
cdr3_nt: TGTGCCAGTAGTATTGATACCGGACAGGTCGAGGTTAATCAGCCCCAGCATTTT

v_call: TRBV9
j_call: TRBJ2-7
d_call: NA
clone_size: NA
cdr3_aa: CASSTQGDEQYF
cdr3_nt: TGTGCCAGCAGCACACAAGGGGACGAGCAGTACTTC

v_call: TRBV27
j_call: TRBJ2-7
d_call: TRBD2
clone_size: NA
cdr3_aa: CASSPGGGKSSYEQYF
cdr3_nt: TGTGCCAGCAGCCCTGGGGGGGGTAAGAGCTCCTACGAGCAGTACTTC

v_call: TRBV7-9
j_call: TRBJ1-1
d_call: NA
clone_size: NA
cdr3_aa: CASSPSPTVMNTEAFF
cdr3_nt: TGTGCCAGCAGCCCGAGCCCGACAGTTATGAACACTGAAGCTTTCTTT

v_call: TRBV11-3
j_call: TRBJ2-7
d_call: NA
clone_size: once
cdr3_aa: CASSLDSNEQYF
cdr3_nt: TGTGCCAGCAGCTTAGACAGCAACGAGCAGTACTTC

v_call: TRBV9
j_call: TRBJ2-1
d_call: NA
clone_size: once
cdr3_aa: CASSVPTGRDEQFF
cdr3_nt: TGTGCCAGCAGCGTCCCTACAGGGCGGGATGAGCAGTTCTTC

v_call: TRBV4-3
j_call: TRBJ2-1
d_call: TRBD2
clone_size: NA
cdr3_aa: CASSPGTSVGHEQFF
cdr3_nt: TGCGCCAGCAGCCCCGGGACTAGCGTTGGCCATGAGCAGTTCTTC

v_call: TRBV29-1
j_call: TRBJ2-7
d_call: TRBD2
clone_size: NA
cdr3_aa: CSVELAEGYEQYF
cdr3_nt: TGCAGCGTTGAGCTAGCGGAGGGCTACGAGCAGTACTTC

v_call: TRBV10-3
j_call: TRBJ2-1
d_call: NA
clone_size: NA
cdr3_aa: CAISEGGGNNEQFF
cdr3_nt: TGTGCCATCAGTGAGGGCGGTGGGAACAATGAGCAGTTCTTC

v_call: TRBV6-5
j_call: TRBJ2-1
d_call: NA
clone_size: NA
cdr3_aa: CASSYSGSLQQFF
cdr3_nt: TGTGCCAGCAGTTATTCTGGATCCCTCCAGCAGTTCTTC

v_call: TRBV9
j_call: TRBJ1-5
d_call: NA
clone_size: NA
cdr3_aa: CASSVDGESNQPQHF
cdr3_nt: TGTGCCAGCAGCGTAGATGGGGAAAGCAATCAGCCCCAGCATTTT

v_call: TRBV7-6
j_call: TRBJ2-7
d_call: NA
clone_size: NA
cdr3_aa: CASSLDSGSYEQYF
cdr3_nt: TGTGCCAGCAGCTTAGATAGCGGTTCCTACGAGCAGTACTTC